These T cell receptor beta chains were read from a single sample in a study of cytotoxic CD8 clonotypes in ibrutinib-treated CLL. Assay: immunoSEQ multiplex PCR; the TCRdb copy retains only in-frame clones and omits some. The table has approximately 200,000 clones, 55% to 85% seen once. Sequencing used PBMCs, obtained after 24 months of ibrutinib treatment. The receptors stem from a human donor with chronic lymphocytic leukemia. Each CDR3 is given with its conserved first and last residue. Each record gives: J gene, V gene, D gene, clone size, CDR3 DNA, CDR3 protein. The D gene is left open where the match is weak. Not all rows give a size; the values are once, few, many and, for expanded clones, a class.

TRBJ2-5 TRBV5-1 TRBD2 once TGCGCCAGCAGCTTGGGACTAGCGGGAGAGGAGACCCAGTACTTC CASSLGLAGEETQYF
TRBJ2-3 TRBV4-2 NA NA TGTGCCAGCAGCCTGAATACCCGCACAGATACGCAGTATTTT CASSLNTRTDTQYF
TRBJ1-2 TRBV19 NA once TGTGCCAGTAAGAGCACAGGAAGAGATGGCTACACCTTC CASKSTGRDGYTF
TRBJ2-7 TRBV4-2 NA NA TGTGCCAGCAGCCAAACAACCCGACCCTACGAGCAGTACTTC CASSQTTRPYEQYF
TRBJ2-3 TRBV4-3 TRBD2 NA TGCGCCAGCAGCCAAGATATGGCGGGGGTTTTTGATACGCAGTATTTT CASSQDMAGVFDTQYF
TRBJ1-5 TRBV5-4 TRBD1 NA TGTGCCAGCAGCTACACCGGGACAGGGGGCAAACAGCCCCAGCATTTT CASSYTGTGGKQPQHF
TRBJ1-3 TRBV7-2 NA NA TGTGCCAGCAGCTTTTTCGGAAACACCATATATTTT CASSFFGNTIYF
TRBJ1-1 TRBV12-5 NA NA TGTGCTAGTGGTTTTGGGGGGCACACTGAAGCTTTCTTT CASGFGGHTEAFF
TRBJ1-1 TRBV18 NA NA TGTGCCAGCTCACCGAGGGGTTCGGGCACTGAAGCTTTCTTT CASSPRGSGTEAFF
TRBJ2-6 TRBV7-8 NA NA TGTGCCAGCAGCTTAGTAGAGTCGGGGGTTGGGGCCAACGTCCTGACTTTC CASSLVESGVGANVLTF
TRBJ2-2 TRBV29-1 NA NA TGCAGCGTTGAAGACAGGGGCACCGGGGAGCTGTTTTTT CSVEDRGTGELFF
TRBJ1-2 TRBV29-1 NA NA TGCAGCGTTGAGGAGGGCCCGACTTATGGCTACACCTTC CSVEEGPTYGYTF
TRBJ2-5 TRBV7-6 TRBD2 NA TGTGCCAGCAGCTTAGCGCGGGTGGGCGGACTAGCGTACCAAGAGACCCAGTACTTC CASSLARVGGLAYQETQYF
TRBJ2-7 TRBV7-2 TRBD1 few TGTGCCAGCAGCTCCGATTCCCCGGGACAGGGTCAGTACTTC CASSSDSPGQGQYF
TRBJ2-2 TRBV5-8 NA few TGTGCCAGCAGCGTGGCATTTCCGCCGAACACCGGGGAGCTGTTTTTT CASSVAFPPNTGELFF
TRBJ2-7 TRBV4-1 NA NA TGCGCCAGCAGCCAAGGTTGGGCGGAACTTCCGGCCTACGAGCAGTACTTC CASSQGWAELPAYEQYF
TRBJ2-5 TRBV2 NA NA TGTGCCAGCAGCGGACAGAGCCGTCAAGAGACCCAGTACTTC CASSGQSRQETQYF
TRBJ2-2 TRBV4-3 NA NA TGCGCCAGCAGCCAGAGGCCGGCGACAGTGAACACCGGGGAGCTGTTTTTT CASSQRPATVNTGELFF
TRBJ2-4 TRBV5-1 NA NA TGCGCCAGCAGCGTAGTCTCCGGGCTTCCGAACATTCAGTACTTC CASSVVSGLPNIQYF
TRBJ1-5 TRBV27 NA few TGTGCCAGCAGTTTAGGAAGCAATCAGCCCCAGCATTTT CASSLGSNQPQHF
TRBJ2-7 TRBV28 TRBD2 once TGTGCCAGCATCACCATCGGGGGGGTTCCCCCCTACGAGCAGTACTTC CASITIGGVPPYEQYF
TRBJ1-2 TRBV6-5 TRBD1 NA TGTGCCAGCACCGAACAGGGGGCAGGTGGCTACACCTTC CASTEQGAGGYTF
TRBJ2-3 TRBV29-1 NA NA TGCAGCGTTGAAAGCAGGGGCACAGATACGCAGTATTTT CSVESRGTDTQYF
TRBJ2-7 TRBV5-5 TRBD2 NA TGTGCCAGCAGCTTAGGCGGGAGTATCGACGAGCAGTACTTC CASSLGGSIDEQYF
TRBJ1-2 TRBV6-5 NA NA TGTGCCAGCCAAAAGGGGGAAAACTATGGCTACACCTTC CASQKGENYGYTF
TRBJ1-1 TRBV5-1 NA NA TGCGCCAGCAGACTCGGTCAGGGGAACATGAACACTGAAGCTTTCTTT CASRLGQGNMNTEAFF
TRBJ1-1 TRBV21-1 NA NA TGTGCCAGCAGCAAAGGCGGCAGGAAAATCCCCACTGAAGCTTTCTTT CASSKGGRKIPTEAFF
TRBJ2-3 TRBV2 TRBD2 NA TGTGCAAGCGGGGTGGTGAGGGCAGATACGCAGTATTTT CASGVVRADTQYF
TRBJ2-1 TRBV30 NA NA TGTGCCTGGACTTGGACCCTGGCCGATGAGCAGTTCTTC CAWTWTLADEQFF
TRBJ1-2 TRBV7-8 NA few TGTGCCAGCAGCATGGGCCCGGGGGCGCGTTATGGCTACACCTTC CASSMGPGARYGYTF
TRBJ1-2 TRBV7-2 TRBD1 NA TGTGCCAGCAGACCTGGACAGGGGGCGGCTGGCTACACCTTC CASRPGQGAAGYTF
TRBJ1-4 TRBV5-1 NA NA TGCGCCAGCAGCTCTAACAGGGCCCGAAATGAAAAACTGTTTTTT CASSSNRARNEKLFF
TRBJ1-2 TRBV25-1 NA few TGTGCCAGCAGTGCGTCGCGGGGTTTGGATGGCTACACCTTC CASSASRGLDGYTF
TRBJ2-7 TRBV18 TRBD2 few TGTGCCAGCTCACCAAGCGGGAATTACGAGCAGTACTTC CASSPSGNYEQYF
TRBJ2-5 TRBV7-9 TRBD1 few TGTGCCAGCAGCCTCTCGACAGGGCAAGAGACCCAGTACTTC CASSLSTGQETQYF
TRBJ1-2 TRBV6-5 NA NA TGTGCCACGGGGGGGTTCTATGGCTACACCTTC CATGGFYGYTF
TRBJ1-2 TRBV19 NA few TGTGCCAGTAGTAAGACAAGAGCTAACTATGGCTACACCTTC CASSKTRANYGYTF
TRBJ2-3 TRBV27 NA NA TGTGCCAGCAGTCAGAATCAGGGGCGTGATACGCAGTATTTT CASSQNQGRDTQYF
TRBJ2-5 TRBV5-1 TRBD1 NA TGCGCCAGCAGCTCGACAGGGGGTGTGGAGACCCAGTACTTC CASSSTGGVETQYF
TRBJ2-5 TRBV15 TRBD2 NA TGTGCCACCAGCGCAGCGGGATCTAGGGAGACCCAGTACTTC CATSAAGSRETQYF
TRBJ2-7 TRBV10-3 TRBD2 few TGTGCCATCAGAAGGGCGGGACTAGCGGATTCCAGCGGGGAGCAGTACTTC CAIRRAGLADSSGEQYF
TRBJ2-4 TRBV7-8 TRBD2 few TGTGCCAGCAGCTTAAACCTAAACCTGGGAGGGAACATTCAGTACTTC CASSLNLNLGGNIQYF
TRBJ2-7 TRBV7-9 TRBD2 NA TGTGCCAGCGGCAACGCGGGGGGCTCCTACGAGCAGTACTTC CASGNAGGSYEQYF
TRBJ1-2 TRBV5-4 NA NA TGTGCCAGCAGCTTGGGCCGGCAGGGTTGGGGCTACACCTTC CASSLGRQGWGYTF
TRBJ1-3 TRBV5-1 TRBD1 NA TGCGCCAGCAGCTTATCAGGGGGAAATTCTGGAAACACCATATATTTT CASSLSGGNSGNTIYF
TRBJ1-5 TRBV9 NA few TGTGCCAGCAGCCCAAGGATAGATCAGCCCCAGCATTTT CASSPRIDQPQHF
TRBJ2-3 TRBV9 NA NA TGTGCCAGCAGCGTAGTGGGGTCGGGAGATACGCAGTATTTT CASSVVGSGDTQYF
TRBJ2-7 TRBV11-1 NA NA TGTGCCAGCAGCCGCCGCAGGCCCCCCTACGAGCAGTACTTC CASSRRRPPYEQYF
TRBJ2-1 TRBV7-9 NA NA TGTGCCAGCAGCTTAGTGACAGTTGATGAGCAGTTCTTC CASSLVTVDEQFF
TRBJ1-1 TRBV5-6 TRBD1 once TGTGCCAGCAGCTCCGGGACAGCAAACACTGAAGCTTTCTTT CASSSGTANTEAFF
TRBJ2-7 TRBV18 NA NA TGTGCCAGCTCACAGAACGTCGAGCAGTACTTC CASSQNVEQYF
TRBJ2-7 TRBV6-1 TRBD1 NA TGTGCCAGCCGTGGGGAACGGCCTGACAGGGGTATCTACGAGCAGTACTTC CASRGERPDRGIYEQYF
TRBJ2-3 TRBV5-4 TRBD1 NA TGTGCCAGCAGCTCGACAGGGTCGGCGGATACGCAGTATTTT CASSSTGSADTQYF
TRBJ2-1 TRBV7-2 NA NA TGTGCCAGCACGGTGGGGGGGACAGTCTACAATGAGCAGTTCTTC CASTVGGTVYNEQFF
TRBJ2-7 TRBV5-5 TRBD1 NA TGTGCCAGCAGCTTGCTACCCCCGGGACAGGGCTACGAGCAGTACTTC CASSLLPPGQGYEQYF
TRBJ2-1 TRBV6-5 TRBD2 NA TGTGCCAGTGGACTAGCGGGGAATGAGCAGTTCTTC CASGLAGNEQFF
TRBJ1-4 TRBV5-1 NA NA TGCGCCAGCAGCTTTGGAAGTGCAACTAATGAAAAACTGTTTTTT CASSFGSATNEKLFF
TRBJ1-2 TRBV5-6 NA NA TGTGCCAGCAGCTTACTCAGGTGGTCCAATGGCTACACCTTC CASSLLRWSNGYTF
TRBJ2-1 TRBV2 TRBD2 NA TGTGCCAGCAGTGGACTAGCGGGATCCTACAATGAGCAGTTCTTC CASSGLAGSYNEQFF